These T cell receptor beta chains were read from a single sample in a study of T-cell memory formation after mild COVID-19. TCRdb called the 5' RACE reads again in MiXCR, with one record for every CDR3 protein. The sample includes 500,000 to 650,000 distinct CDR3 sequences, about 20% seen only once; the top ten take approximately 8.4%. The material sequenced was PBMCs or a T cell subset sorted from them (not recorded which). The receptors originated from an adult woman who had mild COVID-19 (a few samples of this study predate the infection). Cell type and time point are not known. The CDR3 runs from the conserved cysteine through the conserved F or W. The order of the fields is D gene, V gene, clone size, J gene, CDR3 DNA, CDR3 protein. The D gene is left open where the match is weak. Only part of the rows carry a size: once, few, many, or a class if the clone is expanded.

d_gene: NA; v_gene: TRBV24-1; abundance: few; j_gene: TRBJ2-5; CDR3nt: TGTGCCACCAGTGACTACCTGGAGACCCAGTACTTC; CDR3aa: CATSDYLETQYF
d_gene: TRBD1; v_gene: TRBV7-2; abundance: NA; j_gene: TRBJ1-1; CDR3nt: TGTGCCAGCAGCTCCCAGGGGGCCGTGAACACTGAAGCTTTCTTT; CDR3aa: CASSSQGAVNTEAFF
d_gene: NA; v_gene: TRBV24-1; abundance: NA; j_gene: TRBJ1-5; CDR3nt: TGTGCCACCAGTGACAAGGGTCGACATCAGCCCCAGCATTTT; CDR3aa: CATSDKGRHQPQHF
d_gene: NA; v_gene: TRBV5-1; abundance: few; j_gene: TRBJ1-1; CDR3nt: TGCGCCAGCAGCGAACTCCGACAGACTATGAACACTGAAGCTTTCTTT; CDR3aa: CASSELRQTMNTEAFF
d_gene: TRBD2; v_gene: TRBV6-5; abundance: NA; j_gene: TRBJ2-1; CDR3nt: TGTGCCAGCAGTTATTCGGGACTAGCGGAAAAGAGCTCCTACAATGAGCAGTTCTTC; CDR3aa: CASSYSGLAEKSSYNEQFF
d_gene: NA; v_gene: TRBV12-3/TRBV12-4; abundance: NA; j_gene: TRBJ2-4; CDR3nt: TGTGCCAGCAGTAATGGGGCGGCGGGTCTAGCCAAAAACATTCAGTACTTC; CDR3aa: CASSNGAAGLAKNIQYF
d_gene: NA; v_gene: TRBV7-2; abundance: NA; j_gene: TRBJ1-4; CDR3nt: TGTGCCAGCAGCTTACCGGGATTAAATGAAAAACTGTTTTTT; CDR3aa: CASSLPGLNEKLFF
d_gene: NA; v_gene: TRBV24-1; abundance: NA; j_gene: TRBJ2-7; CDR3nt: TGTGCCACCAGTGATTCGGCCCAGCCCTACGAGCAGTACTTC; CDR3aa: CATSDSAQPYEQYF
d_gene: NA; v_gene: TRBV7-2; abundance: few; j_gene: TRBJ2-2; CDR3nt: TGTGCCAGCAGCTTACCGGGGCTAGCCTTGAACACCGGGGAGCTGTTTTTT; CDR3aa: CASSLPGLALNTGELFF
d_gene: NA; v_gene: TRBV12-3/TRBV12-4; abundance: many; j_gene: TRBJ2-5; CDR3nt: TGTGCCAGCAGTTTAACCTTCGGCAGAGAAGAGACCCAGTACTTC; CDR3aa: CASSLTFGREETQYF
d_gene: TRBD1; v_gene: TRBV20-1; abundance: NA; j_gene: TRBJ2-1; CDR3nt: TGCAGTGCTAGAGGCCGGGACAGGGGCGGGGATGAGCAGTTCTTC; CDR3aa: CSARGRDRGGDEQFF
d_gene: TRBD1; v_gene: TRBV30; abundance: NA; j_gene: TRBJ1-2; CDR3nt: TGTGCCTGGGTTGGTAGGGACAGGGGTCTCTATGGCTACACCTTC; CDR3aa: CAWVGRDRGLYGYTF
d_gene: TRBD1; v_gene: TRBV29-1; abundance: few; j_gene: TRBJ2-3; CDR3nt: TGCAGCGTCAGGGGGGGACAGGGAACAGATACGCAGTATTTT; CDR3aa: CSVRGGQGTDTQYF
d_gene: NA; v_gene: TRBV19; abundance: few; j_gene: TRBJ2-3; CDR3nt: TGTGCCAGTAGTAGAGACCCCAGGTTGAGCACAGATACGCAGTATTTT; CDR3aa: CASSRDPRLSTDTQYF
d_gene: NA; v_gene: TRBV4-1; abundance: NA; j_gene: TRBJ2-7; CDR3nt: TGCGCCAGCAGCCCCCCCGAGGGGACCTACGAGCAGTACTTC; CDR3aa: CASSPPEGTYEQYF
d_gene: TRBD1; v_gene: TRBV7-9; abundance: NA; j_gene: TRBJ1-2; CDR3nt: TGTGCCAGCAGCTCAGTCTACTTATCAGGGGGGAAGACGGGCTACACCTTC; CDR3aa: CASSSVYLSGGKTGYTF
d_gene: NA; v_gene: TRBV7-9; abundance: NA; j_gene: TRBJ2-5; CDR3nt: TGTGCCAGCAGCCTATCGGGGGACCCAGGGACCCAGTACTTC; CDR3aa: CASSLSGDPGTQYF
d_gene: NA; v_gene: TRBV7-2; abundance: NA; j_gene: TRBJ2-2; CDR3nt: TGTGCCAGCAGCTTAAATGGACCCGGGGAGCTGTTTTTT; CDR3aa: CASSLNGPGELFF
d_gene: NA; v_gene: TRBV3-1; abundance: few; j_gene: TRBJ2-7; CDR3nt: TGTGCCAGCAGCCGGGCGGGACCCCTCGAGCAGTACTTC; CDR3aa: CASSRAGPLEQYF
d_gene: TRBD1; v_gene: TRBV29-1; abundance: few; j_gene: TRBJ2-3; CDR3nt: TGCAGCGTTGCGTTCGGACAGGGAAGCACAGATACGCAGTATTTT; CDR3aa: CSVAFGQGSTDTQYF
d_gene: TRBD1; v_gene: TRBV5-6; abundance: NA; j_gene: TRBJ2-3; CDR3nt: TGTGCCAGCATCAACTCTCTCGGGACAGGGGGCTGGCATACGCAGTATTTT; CDR3aa: CASINSLGTGGWHTQYF
d_gene: NA; v_gene: TRBV3-1; abundance: NA; j_gene: TRBJ2-7; CDR3nt: TGTGCCAGCAGCCAGAGGGCAGGGATTAACGAGCAGTACTTC; CDR3aa: CASSQRAGINEQYF
d_gene: NA; v_gene: TRBV4-1; abundance: NA; j_gene: TRBJ2-3; CDR3nt: TGCGCCAGCAGCCAAGATTGGATCACAGATACGCAGTATTTT; CDR3aa: CASSQDWITDTQYF
d_gene: NA; v_gene: TRBV11-2; abundance: few; j_gene: TRBJ2-5; CDR3nt: TGTGCCAGCAGCTTAGGTGTCGGGAATCCACTATTAGTTGAAGAGACCCAGTACTTC; CDR3aa: CASSLGVGNPLLVEETQYF
d_gene: NA; v_gene: TRBV5-1; abundance: NA; j_gene: TRBJ1-2; CDR3nt: TGCGCCAGCAGCTTTCATGGAGAAACTTATGGCTACACCTTC; CDR3aa: CASSFHGETYGYTF
d_gene: NA; v_gene: TRBV12-3/TRBV12-4; abundance: few; j_gene: TRBJ1-3; CDR3nt: TGTGCCAGCAAGATAGGGGTGTCAACTGACACCATATATTTT; CDR3aa: CASKIGVSTDTIYF
d_gene: TRBD1; v_gene: TRBV29-1; abundance: few; j_gene: TRBJ2-7; CDR3nt: TGCAGCGCTGACCTGGGACAGCACTCCTACGAGCAGTACTTC; CDR3aa: CSADLGQHSYEQYF
d_gene: TRBD1; v_gene: TRBV6-2/TRBV6-3; abundance: NA; j_gene: TRBJ1-1; CDR3nt: TGTGCCAGCAGTTCCAGTGACCCAGGGGGATCTGAAGCTTTCTTT; CDR3aa: CASSSSDPGGSEAFF
d_gene: NA; v_gene: TRBV23-1; abundance: NA; j_gene: TRBJ1-2; CDR3nt: TGCGCCAGCAGTCACTCTTCCACCTTC; CDR3aa: CASSHSSTF
d_gene: TRBD1; v_gene: TRBV18; abundance: NA; j_gene: TRBJ1-1; CDR3nt: TGTGCCAGCTCAACCTATGTGAAGACAGGGGACAAGAACACTGAAGCTTTCTTT; CDR3aa: CASSTYVKTGDKNTEAFF
d_gene: NA; v_gene: TRBV9; abundance: few; j_gene: TRBJ2-1; CDR3nt: TGTGCCAGCAGCGTAGACTCTCCCCCTTACAATGAGCAGTTCTTC; CDR3aa: CASSVDSPPYNEQFF
d_gene: NA; v_gene: TRBV19; abundance: few; j_gene: TRBJ1-1; CDR3nt: TGTGCCAGTAGAGTTTGGGGGCCGAACACTGAAGCTTTCTTT; CDR3aa: CASRVWGPNTEAFF
d_gene: NA; v_gene: TRBV20-1; abundance: NA; j_gene: TRBJ1-3; CDR3nt: TGCAGTGCTAGATCCACCCCGACAGTCCACGCTGGAAACACCATATATTTT; CDR3aa: CSARSTPTVHAGNTIYF
d_gene: NA; v_gene: TRBV2; abundance: few; j_gene: TRBJ1-2; CDR3nt: TGTGCCAGCAGTGAAGCGGGAGACGGAGCTAACTATGGCTACACCTTC; CDR3aa: CASSEAGDGANYGYTF
d_gene: TRBD2; v_gene: TRBV7-2; abundance: NA; j_gene: TRBJ2-1; CDR3nt: TGTGCCAGCAGCCAAAGACTAGCGGGAGGGTTAGTCTCCTACAATGAGCAGTTCTTC; CDR3aa: CASSQRLAGGLVSYNEQFF
d_gene: NA; v_gene: TRBV29-1; abundance: many; j_gene: TRBJ1-2; CDR3nt: TGCAGCGTTGCGTCGGGGACCTATGGCTACACCTTC; CDR3aa: CSVASGTYGYTF
d_gene: TRBD2; v_gene: TRBV7-2; abundance: NA; j_gene: TRBJ2-3; CDR3nt: TGTGCCAGCAGCCTAAGACTAGCGCTCCAACGGGGCACAGATACGCAGTATTTT; CDR3aa: CASSLRLALQRGTDTQYF
d_gene: TRBD1; v_gene: TRBV2; abundance: few; j_gene: TRBJ2-6; CDR3nt: TGTGCCAGCAGGGGGACAGGGGGCTCTGGGGCCAACGTCCTGACTTTC; CDR3aa: CASRGTGGSGANVLTF
d_gene: NA; v_gene: TRBV7-9; abundance: NA; j_gene: TRBJ1-2; CDR3nt: TGTGCCAGCAGCTATGAAGGTCTGTCAGGGGCGGCTGGCTACACCTTC; CDR3aa: CASSYEGLSGAAGYTF
d_gene: TRBD1; v_gene: TRBV5-6; abundance: few; j_gene: TRBJ1-2; CDR3nt: TGTGCCAGCAGCCCACCCTTACGACAGGGTGTCAACTATGGCTACACCTTC; CDR3aa: CASSPPLRQGVNYGYTF
d_gene: NA; v_gene: TRBV7-8; abundance: NA; j_gene: TRBJ1-3; CDR3nt: TGTGCCAGCAGCGGGGTCAGCTCTGGAAACACCATATATTTT; CDR3aa: CASSGVSSGNTIYF
d_gene: NA; v_gene: TRBV19; abundance: few; j_gene: TRBJ2-3; CDR3nt: TGTGCCAGTAGTATATTCGGAAGCGCAGATACGCAGTATTTT; CDR3aa: CASSIFGSADTQYF
d_gene: TRBD2; v_gene: TRBV20-1; abundance: few; j_gene: TRBJ2-5; CDR3nt: TGCAGTGCTAGACAACTAGCGGGAGGAAAGGAGACCCAGTACTTC; CDR3aa: CSARQLAGGKETQYF
d_gene: TRBD1; v_gene: TRBV4-1; abundance: many; j_gene: TRBJ2-7; CDR3nt: TGTGCCAGCAGCCAGGGACAGGGGGCGTACGAGCAGTACTTC; CDR3aa: CASSQGQGAYEQYF
d_gene: NA; v_gene: TRBV11-1; abundance: few; j_gene: TRBJ2-5; CDR3nt: TGTGCCAGCAGTTACGGGGGTAGGGAGACCCAGTACTTC; CDR3aa: CASSYGGRETQYF
d_gene: NA; v_gene: TRBV30; abundance: NA; j_gene: TRBJ1-1; CDR3nt: TGTGCCTGGAGTGTAAACAGGAACACTGAAGCTTTCTTT; CDR3aa: CAWSVNRNTEAFF
d_gene: NA; v_gene: TRBV20-1; abundance: NA; j_gene: TRBJ2-3; CDR3nt: TGCAGTGCTATATCCCAGCGGCCTACGCAGTATTTT; CDR3aa: CSAISQRPTQYF
d_gene: TRBD1; v_gene: TRBV7-2; abundance: NA; j_gene: TRBJ2-2; CDR3nt: TGTGCCAGCAGCTCAGGGGGCTGGATCGGGGAGCTGTTTTTT; CDR3aa: CASSSGGWIGELFF
d_gene: NA; v_gene: TRBV6-5; abundance: few; j_gene: TRBJ2-3; CDR3nt: TGTGCCAGCAGTTACGGGCGGCGGTCAGGGAGCACAGATACGCAGTATTTT; CDR3aa: CASSYGRRSGSTDTQYF
d_gene: TRBD2; v_gene: TRBV30; abundance: NA; j_gene: TRBJ2-2; CDR3nt: TGTGCCTGGAGTGTATGGCGGACTAGCCGGGGCACCGGGGAGCTGTTTTTT; CDR3aa: CAWSVWRTSRGTGELFF
d_gene: NA; v_gene: TRBV6-5; abundance: NA; j_gene: TRBJ2-3; CDR3nt: TGTGCCAGCAGCACACTAGCCAGCACAGATACGCAGTATTTT; CDR3aa: CASSTLASTDTQYF
d_gene: NA; v_gene: TRBV27; abundance: many; j_gene: TRBJ1-2; CDR3nt: TGTGCCAGCAGTCCCACGGGGCAGGGTGGCTATGGCTACACCTTC; CDR3aa: CASSPTGQGGYGYTF
d_gene: TRBD1; v_gene: TRBV9; abundance: once; j_gene: TRBJ2-5; CDR3nt: TGTGCCAGCAGCGTAGGGGGACAGGGGGTTACGGAGACCCAGTACTTC; CDR3aa: CASSVGGQGVTETQYF
d_gene: TRBD2; v_gene: TRBV20-1; abundance: NA; j_gene: TRBJ2-3; CDR3nt: TGCAGCTGCCGTAGACTAGCGGGAGGAATCACAGATACGCAGTATTTT; CDR3aa: CSCRRLAGGITDTQYF
d_gene: NA; v_gene: TRBV24-1; abundance: few; j_gene: TRBJ1-1; CDR3nt: TGTGCCACCAGTAGGGGGAACGAAGCTTTCTTT; CDR3aa: CATSRGNEAFF
d_gene: TRBD1; v_gene: TRBV7-2; abundance: NA; j_gene: TRBJ1-1; CDR3nt: TGTGCCAGCAGCTCCAGGACAGGGGTAACTGAAGCTTTCTTT; CDR3aa: CASSSRTGVTEAFF